This TCR beta chain was obtained from a study of T cell responses to AZD1222 COVID-19 vaccine. This clone was seen only once. Germline values: CDR1 MNHEY, CDR2 SVGAGI. This CDR3 has 15 residues. V shed 7 bases and J 4 bases; nucleotides not matched to a gene: 10. Measured with immunoSEQ multiplex PCR; TCRdb has only the in-frame clones, and not every one. The repertoire holds 160,000 or so clones, approximately 90% seen once, with roughly 1.9% in the top ten. J is TRBJ2-1 and V is TRBV6-5, with TRBD2 matching over 7 bases. The sample consisted of peripheral blood, taken on day 0 of AZD1222 vaccination. This sequence originates from an adult in good health. The CDR3 here is CASNKGGGGYNEQFF. CDR3 nucleotides: TGTGCCAGCAATAAAGGTGGGGGGGGTTACAATGAGCAGTTCTTC.